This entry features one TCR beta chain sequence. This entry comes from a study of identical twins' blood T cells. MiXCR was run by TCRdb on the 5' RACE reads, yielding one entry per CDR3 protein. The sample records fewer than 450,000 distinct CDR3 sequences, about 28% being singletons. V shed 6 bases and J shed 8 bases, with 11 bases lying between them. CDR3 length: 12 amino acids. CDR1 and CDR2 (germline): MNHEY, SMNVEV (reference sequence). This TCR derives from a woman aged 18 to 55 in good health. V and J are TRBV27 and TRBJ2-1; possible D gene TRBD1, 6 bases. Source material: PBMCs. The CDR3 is CASRQRQDEQFF. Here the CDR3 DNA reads TGTGCCAGCAGACAGCGACAGGATGAGCAGTTCTTC.